This T cell receptor beta chain was sequenced during a study of Graves' ophthalmopathy and Graves' hyperthyroidism. Study findings and constraints: It was with 70.59% sensitivity and under 85% specificity that the model predicted ophthalmopathy progression.

The CDR3 runs to 15 residues. Unmatched junction bases numbered 5, after V lost 6 bases and J lost 0 bases. Germline CDR1 is LNHDA and CDR2 is SQIVND (reference sequence). The starting material, about 9.9 ml of fresh peripheral blood, provided the PBMCs. Concerning this clonotype itself: What it binds is not known.

TCR beta CDR3 amplification used RNA transcripts. First-round RT-PCR used HTBI primers; second-round multiplex PCR followed. TCRdb used MiXCR to reprocess the multiplex PCR reads, holding one entry per CDR3 protein. The repertoire holds under 350,000 distinct CDR3 sequences, 15% to 20% seen once, with around 12% in the top ten. The receptor comes from an adult man with Graves' ophthalmopathy. Sequenced material: peripheral blood. This chain connects TRBV19 to TRBJ2-4; 7 positions agree with TRBD1. The CDR3 loop is CASSQGTVAKNIQYF. The CDR3 nucleotides read TGTGCCAGTAGCCAAGGGACAGTAGCCAAAAACATTCAGTACTTC.